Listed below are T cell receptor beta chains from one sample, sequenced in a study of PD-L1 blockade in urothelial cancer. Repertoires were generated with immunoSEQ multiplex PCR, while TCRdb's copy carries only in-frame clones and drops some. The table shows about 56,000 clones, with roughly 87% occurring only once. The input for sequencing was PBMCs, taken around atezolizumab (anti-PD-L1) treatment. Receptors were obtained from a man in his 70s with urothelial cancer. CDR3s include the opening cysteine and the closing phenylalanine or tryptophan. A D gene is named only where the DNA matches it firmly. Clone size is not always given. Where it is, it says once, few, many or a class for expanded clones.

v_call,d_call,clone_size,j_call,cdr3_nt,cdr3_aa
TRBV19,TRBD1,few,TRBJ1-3,TGTGCCAGTAGTCCCCGGACAGGGATCGATGGAAACACCATATATTTT,CASSPRTGIDGNTIYF
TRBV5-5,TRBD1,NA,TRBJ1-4,TGTGCCAGCAGCGTCACCTACAGGGGGCTAGGCGAAAAACTGTTTTTT,CASSVTYRGLGEKLFF
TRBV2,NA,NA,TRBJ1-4,TGTGCCAGCAGTGTACGACAGGAAAAACTGTTTTTT,CASSVRQEKLFF
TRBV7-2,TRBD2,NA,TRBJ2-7,TGTGCCAGCAGCTTACAGCGGGATTGGGCCTACGAGCAGTACTTC,CASSLQRDWAYEQYF
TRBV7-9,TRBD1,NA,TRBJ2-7,TGTGCCAGCAGCTTAGTTGACAGGGGGCTCTACGAGCAGTACTTC,CASSLVDRGLYEQYF
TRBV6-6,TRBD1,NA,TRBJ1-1,TGTGCCAGCAAGGGGGCTGGGAACACTGAAGCTTTCTTT,CASKGAGNTEAFF
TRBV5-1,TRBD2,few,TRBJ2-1,TGCGCCAGCAGCTTGGTGGCTAGCGGGAGTTTCTACAATGAGCAGTTCTTC,CASSLVASGSFYNEQFF
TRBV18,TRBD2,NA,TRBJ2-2,TGTGCCAGCCGCGGGAGCGGGCTGAACACCGGGGAGCTGTTTTTT,CASRGSGLNTGELFF
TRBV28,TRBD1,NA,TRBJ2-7,TGTGCCAGTGAGGGACAGGGGGCTTACGAGCAGTACTTC,CASEGQGAYEQYF
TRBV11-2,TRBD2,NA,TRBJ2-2,TGTGCCAGCAGCTTTCTAGCGGGAGTCTTTCGCACCGGGGAGCTGTTTTTT,CASSFLAGVFRTGELFF
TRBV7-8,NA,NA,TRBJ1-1,TGTGCCAGCAGCCCCGGAGTTAACTGGAACACTGAAGCTTTCTTT,CASSPGVNWNTEAFF
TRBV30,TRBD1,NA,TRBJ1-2,TGTGCCTGGGCCCCTGGACAGGGGAGATTCTATGGCTACACCTTC,CAWAPGQGRFYGYTF
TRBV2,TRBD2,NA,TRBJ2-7,TGTGCCAGCAGGAATAGCGGGAGTGAGTACTTC,CASRNSGSEYF
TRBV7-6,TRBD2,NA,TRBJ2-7,TGTGCCAGCAGCTCCCTCCCGGGCGGGAGGGCCAGCTCCTACGAGCAGTACTTC,CASSSLPGGRASSYEQYF
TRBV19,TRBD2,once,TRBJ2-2,TGTGCCAGTAGTCGGACTAGCGGGAGCCCGAACACCGGGGAGCTGTTTTTT,CASSRTSGSPNTGELFF
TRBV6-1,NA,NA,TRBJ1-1,TGTGCCAGCAGGAGTAGGGGATCGAACACTGAAGCTTTCTTT,CASRSRGSNTEAFF
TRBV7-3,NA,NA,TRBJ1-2,TGTGCCAGCAGCAGAAGTTCAGGGTATGGCTACACCTTC,CASSRSSGYGYTF
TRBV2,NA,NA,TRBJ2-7,TGTGCCAGCAGTGAAGCGGGAATAGCGGTTGGCGAGCAGTACTTC,CASSEAGIAVGEQYF
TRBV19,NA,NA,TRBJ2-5,TGTGCCAGTAGTCGGGTTTTGGGTGAAGAGACCCAGTACTTC,CASSRVLGEETQYF
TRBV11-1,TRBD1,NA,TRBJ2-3,TGTGCCAGCAGCCTTCAATGGCGGACAGGGGGCACAGATACGCAGTATTTT,CASSLQWRTGGTDTQYF
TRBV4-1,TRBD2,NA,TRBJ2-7,TGCGCCAGCAGCCAACGTACTAGCGCGTCCTACGAGCAGTACTTC,CASSQRTSASYEQYF
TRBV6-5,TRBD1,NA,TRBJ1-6,TGTGCCAGCAAAGGGGGCGATTCACCCCTCCACTTT,CASKGGDSPLHF
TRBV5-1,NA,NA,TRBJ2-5,TGCGCCAGCGGCAGGGTTTCGGAAGAGACCCAGTACTTC,CASGRVSEETQYF
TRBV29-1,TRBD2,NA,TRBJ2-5,TGCAGCGCAACGAAGACTAGCGGGAGGGCGGGGACCCAGTACTTC,CSATKTSGRAGTQYF
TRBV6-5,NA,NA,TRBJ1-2,TGTGCCAGCAGTTCCCTGGGGGGGGCGAGCGGCTACACCTTC,CASSSLGGASGYTF
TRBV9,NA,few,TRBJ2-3,TGTGCCAGCAGCGTAGGGACAGTAAACCCAGATACGCAGTATTTT,CASSVGTVNPDTQYF
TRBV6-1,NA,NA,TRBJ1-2,TGTGCCAGTCAGGAGGGTACACTGAACTATGGCTACACCTTC,CASQEGTLNYGYTF
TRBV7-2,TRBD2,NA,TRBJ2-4,TGTGCCAGCAGCTCCCTAGCGGGGATAGCCAAAAACATTCAGTACTTC,CASSSLAGIAKNIQYF
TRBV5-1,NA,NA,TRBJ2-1,TGCGCCAGCAGCTTGGCCCGCGGCACTCTCAATGAGCAGTTCTTC,CASSLARGTLNEQFF
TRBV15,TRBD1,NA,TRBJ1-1,TGTGCCACCAGCAGAGGAGGACAGGGTTTAACTGAAGCTTTCTTT,CATSRGGQGLTEAFF
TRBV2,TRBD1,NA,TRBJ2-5,TGTGCCAGCGGGAGGACAGGGGGACCCCAAGAGACCCAGTACTTC,CASGRTGGPQETQYF
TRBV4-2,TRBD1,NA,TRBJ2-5,TGTGCCAGCAGCCAAGAGAGGACAGGGGGTCAAGAGACCCAGTACTTC,CASSQERTGGQETQYF
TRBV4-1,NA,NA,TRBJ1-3,TGCGCCAGCAGCCCCACGACAGCCTCTGGAAACACCATATATTTT,CASSPTTASGNTIYF
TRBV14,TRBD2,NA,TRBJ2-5,TGTGCCAGCAGCCGAGGACTAGCGGGGGTCCAAGAGACCCAGTACTTC,CASSRGLAGVQETQYF
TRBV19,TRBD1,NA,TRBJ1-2,TGTGCCAGTAGTGAGAGGGCACTGACAGGGGTAGGCTACACCTTC,CASSERALTGVGYTF
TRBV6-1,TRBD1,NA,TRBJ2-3,TGTGCCAGCAGTGACAGGGGGCCTACAGATACGCAGTATTTT,CASSDRGPTDTQYF
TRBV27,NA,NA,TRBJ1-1,TGTGCCAGCAGTTTAAACAGGGCGAACACTGAAGCTTTCTTT,CASSLNRANTEAFF
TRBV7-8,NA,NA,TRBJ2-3,TGTGCCAGCAGGGCGGCAGGCCCGAACGACAGATACGCGTATTTT,CASRAAGPNDRYAYF
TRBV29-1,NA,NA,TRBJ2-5,TGCAGCGTTCCACAAGAGACCCAGTACTTC,CSVPQETQYF
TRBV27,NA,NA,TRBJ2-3,TGTGCCAGCAGTTTATTAGGCACAGATACGCAGTATTTT,CASSLLGTDTQYF